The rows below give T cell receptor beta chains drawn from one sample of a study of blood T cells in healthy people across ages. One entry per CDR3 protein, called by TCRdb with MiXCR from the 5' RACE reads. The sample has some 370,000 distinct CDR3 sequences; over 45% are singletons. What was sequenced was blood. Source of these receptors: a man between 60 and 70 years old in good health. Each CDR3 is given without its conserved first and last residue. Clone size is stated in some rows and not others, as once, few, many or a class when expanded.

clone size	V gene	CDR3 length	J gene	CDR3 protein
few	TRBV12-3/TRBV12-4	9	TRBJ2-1	ASSFYDEQF
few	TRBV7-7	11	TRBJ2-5	ASSSAIKETQY
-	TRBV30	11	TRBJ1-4	AWSLKGVEKLF
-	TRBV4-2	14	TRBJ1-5	ASSQEDRDPYQPQH
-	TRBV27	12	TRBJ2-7	ASSPKATVYEQY
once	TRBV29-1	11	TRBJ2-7	SVGTLYSYEQY
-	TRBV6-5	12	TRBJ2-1	ASSYSPSLNEQF
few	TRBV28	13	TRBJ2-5	ASSSDYRFQETQY
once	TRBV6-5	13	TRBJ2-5	ASSHSAGYQETQY
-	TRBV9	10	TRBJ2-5	ASSVGGETQY
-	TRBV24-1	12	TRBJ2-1	VTDTSGSGNEQF
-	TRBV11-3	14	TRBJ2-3	ASSLERTSGKDTQY
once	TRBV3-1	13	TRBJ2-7	ASSPTGVLAYEQY
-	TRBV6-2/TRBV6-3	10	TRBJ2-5	ASGGHQETQY
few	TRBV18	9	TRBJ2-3	ASSSEDTQY
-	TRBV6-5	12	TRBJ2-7	ASQGRTNSYEQY
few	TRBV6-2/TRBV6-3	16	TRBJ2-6	ASSPTSGTSPGANVLT
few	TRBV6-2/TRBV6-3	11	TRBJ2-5	ASNGHLGLAQY
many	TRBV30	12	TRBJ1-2	AWSFNRALRGYT
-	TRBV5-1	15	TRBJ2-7	ASSPPGLAGHSYEQY
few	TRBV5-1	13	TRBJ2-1	ASRLGGSGNNEQF
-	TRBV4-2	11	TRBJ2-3	ASSPKLAGTQY
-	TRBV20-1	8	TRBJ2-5	SASAGAQY
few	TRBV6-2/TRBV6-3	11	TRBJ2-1	ASRGQGLNEQF
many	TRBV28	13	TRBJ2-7	ASSYLAGGPYEQY
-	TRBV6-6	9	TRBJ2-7	ASSYANEQY
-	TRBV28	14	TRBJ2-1	ASSSISGYSWGEQF
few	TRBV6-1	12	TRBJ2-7	ASSDAGGPYEQY
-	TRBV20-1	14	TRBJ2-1	SASFGTGLSYNEQF
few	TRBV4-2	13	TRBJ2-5	ASSTGLAGGETQY
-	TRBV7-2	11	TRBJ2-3	ASSLGEHSTQY
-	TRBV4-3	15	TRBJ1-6	ASSQVWGIIFNSPLH
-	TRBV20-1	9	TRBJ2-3	SAESTDTQY
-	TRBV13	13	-	ASSYGLAVQGTQY
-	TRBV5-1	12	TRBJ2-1	ASSLEGAGVEQF
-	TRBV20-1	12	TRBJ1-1	SARDWAPNTEAF